Listed below are T cell receptor beta chains from one sample, sequenced in a study of cytomegalovirus exposure and HLA in healthy donors. Some clones are missing from TCRdb's copy, which holds only in-frame ones; the method was immunoSEQ multiplex PCR. This sample carries about 110,000 clones, around 78% of them seen once, and the ten largest clones take approximately 1.2%. Sequences were obtained from PBMCs. All receptors come from a woman aged 25-40 years in good health and CMV-seronegative. Both conserved end residues are part of each CDR3. Fields, in order: V gene, CDR3 length, clone size, J gene, D gene, CDR3 DNA, CDR3 protein. The D gene is left open where the match is weak. Rows may omit the clone size; those that give it use once, few, many or a size class.

v_call: TRBV5-1
cdr3_length: 14
clone_size: .
j_call: TRBJ2-5
d_call: TRBD1
cdr3_nt: TGCGCCAGCAGCGTAGGGACAGTCCCAGAGACCCAGTACTTC
cdr3_aa: CASSVGTVPETQYF

v_call: TRBV7-3
cdr3_length: 19
clone_size: .
j_call: TRBJ2-6
d_call: TRBD1
cdr3_nt: TGTGCCAGCAGTTTTCGGGACAGAGCGTACAACTCTGGGGCCAACGTCCTGACTTTC
cdr3_aa: CASSFRDRAYNSGANVLTF

v_call: TRBV7-2
cdr3_length: 16
clone_size: once
j_call: TRBJ2-3
d_call: TRBD2
cdr3_nt: TGTGCCAGCAGCTTAATAGCGGGAGGGCTTGTAGATACGCAGTATTTT
cdr3_aa: CASSLIAGGLVDTQYF

v_call: TRBV10-3
cdr3_length: 15
clone_size: .
j_call: TRBJ2-3
d_call: TRBD1
cdr3_nt: TGTGCCATCAGCCAATCGGGACAGCGCACAGATACGCAGTATTTT
cdr3_aa: CAISQSGQRTDTQYF

v_call: TRBV6-4
cdr3_length: 14
clone_size: .
j_call: TRBJ1-1
d_call: .
cdr3_nt: TGTGCCAGCAGTGACGGTACACGGAACACTGAAGCTTTCTTT
cdr3_aa: CASSDGTRNTEAFF

v_call: TRBV19
cdr3_length: 12
clone_size: .
j_call: TRBJ1-1
d_call: TRBD1
cdr3_nt: TGTGCCAGTAGTAACAGGGGGACTGAAGCTTTCTTT
cdr3_aa: CASSNRGTEAFF

v_call: TRBV6-1
cdr3_length: 15
clone_size: .
j_call: TRBJ2-1
d_call: TRBD2
cdr3_nt: TGTGCCAGCAGAACTGGACTAGCGGGGAACAATGAGCAGTTCTTC
cdr3_aa: CASRTGLAGNNEQFF

v_call: TRBV28
cdr3_length: 15
clone_size: .
j_call: TRBJ2-7
d_call: TRBD1
cdr3_nt: TGTGCCAGCAGCCCATATCGACAGGGGCAGTACGAGCAGTACTTC
cdr3_aa: CASSPYRQGQYEQYF

v_call: TRBV5-1
cdr3_length: 15
clone_size: .
j_call: TRBJ2-7
d_call: TRBD1
cdr3_nt: TGCGCCAGCAGCCCAAGGACAGGGGACTCCTACGAGCAGTACTTC
cdr3_aa: CASSPRTGDSYEQYF

v_call: TRBV11-1
cdr3_length: 15
clone_size: .
j_call: TRBJ2-7
d_call: .
cdr3_nt: TGTGCCAGCAGCTTAGAGGTGGCAGGAACCTACGAGCAGTACTTC
cdr3_aa: CASSLEVAGTYEQYF

v_call: TRBV6-5
cdr3_length: 13
clone_size: once
j_call: TRBJ1-6
d_call: .
cdr3_nt: TGTGCCAGCGGCCGGGGGGGCAGATCACCCCTCCACTTT
cdr3_aa: CASGRGGRSPLHF

v_call: TRBV29-1
cdr3_length: 15
clone_size: few
j_call: TRBJ2-5
d_call: .
cdr3_nt: TGCAGCGTTGAAGACAGTCCCGGAGGTGGAGAGACCCAGTACTTC
cdr3_aa: CSVEDSPGGGETQYF

v_call: TRBV27
cdr3_length: 18
clone_size: .
j_call: TRBJ1-4
d_call: .
cdr3_nt: TGTGCCAGCAGTTCGCTTCCCGCCGGGGGGCCATACGGTGAAAAACTGTTTTTT
cdr3_aa: CASSSLPAGGPYGEKLFF

v_call: TRBV5-4
cdr3_length: 14
clone_size: .
j_call: TRBJ2-7
d_call: TRBD1
cdr3_nt: TGTGCCAGCACCGTGGACAGGGGCACCTACGAGCAGTACTTC
cdr3_aa: CASTVDRGTYEQYF

v_call: TRBV7-8
cdr3_length: 17
clone_size: once
j_call: TRBJ2-2
d_call: .
cdr3_nt: TGTGCCAGCAGCGCAATCGCCGGGACACCGAACACCGGGGAGCTGTTTTTT
cdr3_aa: CASSAIAGTPNTGELFF

v_call: TRBV11-1
cdr3_length: 12
clone_size: .
j_call: TRBJ2-1
d_call: .
cdr3_nt: TGTGCCAGCAGCTTTAGGAGGTATGAGCAGTTCTTC
cdr3_aa: CASSFRRYEQFF

v_call: TRBV9
cdr3_length: 16
clone_size: few
j_call: TRBJ2-3
d_call: TRBD2
cdr3_nt: TGTGCCAGCAGCCTCGGGACTAGCGGGACCACAGATACGCAGTATTTT
cdr3_aa: CASSLGTSGTTDTQYF

v_call: TRBV4-2
cdr3_length: 14
clone_size: .
j_call: TRBJ2-7
d_call: .
cdr3_nt: TGTGCCAGCAGCCAAGATGAGCGGTCCTACGAGCAGTACTTC
cdr3_aa: CASSQDERSYEQYF

v_call: TRBV6-5
cdr3_length: 15
clone_size: .
j_call: TRBJ1-5
d_call: .
cdr3_nt: TGTGCCAGCGCCCTTAACGTCCAGAGCAATCAGCCCCAGCATTTT
cdr3_aa: CASALNVQSNQPQHF

v_call: TRBV30
cdr3_length: 14
clone_size: few
j_call: TRBJ2-1
d_call: TRBD1
cdr3_nt: TGTGCCTGGAGCGCTGGGACAGGATACAATGAGCAGTTCTTC
cdr3_aa: CAWSAGTGYNEQFF

v_call: TRBV29-1
cdr3_length: 14
clone_size: .
j_call: TRBJ2-1
d_call: TRBD2
cdr3_nt: TGCAGCGTTGATGGTGCGGGAGCAGCGGATGAGCAGTTCTTC
cdr3_aa: CSVDGAGAADEQFF

v_call: TRBV4-1
cdr3_length: 19
clone_size: .
j_call: TRBJ2-7
d_call: TRBD2
cdr3_nt: TGCGCCAGCAGCCCGCATTTTCTAGCGGGAGGTGCCCACCACTACGAGCAGTACTTC
cdr3_aa: CASSPHFLAGGAHHYEQYF

v_call: TRBV7-3
cdr3_length: 13
clone_size: .
j_call: TRBJ2-3
d_call: .
cdr3_nt: TGTGCCAGCAGCTTAAGTAGAACAGATACGCAGTATTTT
cdr3_aa: CASSLSRTDTQYF

v_call: TRBV28
cdr3_length: 14
clone_size: .
j_call: TRBJ1-3
d_call: TRBD1
cdr3_nt: TGTGCCAGCAGTTTAGACAGGGGGGGAAACACCATATATTTT
cdr3_aa: CASSLDRGGNTIYF

v_call: TRBV25-1
cdr3_length: 15
clone_size: .
j_call: TRBJ1-2
d_call: TRBD1
cdr3_nt: TGTGCCAGCAGTGATTTTGGGACAGTGGAGGGTGGCTACACCTTC
cdr3_aa: CASSDFGTVEGGYTF

v_call: TRBV4-2
cdr3_length: 18
clone_size: .
j_call: TRBJ2-1
d_call: TRBD1
cdr3_nt: TGTGCCAGCAGCCAAGATCTATCCGGGACAGGGAAAAGAAATGAGCAGTTCTTC
cdr3_aa: CASSQDLSGTGKRNEQFF

v_call: TRBV28
cdr3_length: 13
clone_size: few
j_call: TRBJ1-1
d_call: .
cdr3_nt: TGTGCCAGCAGCCTGGGGCCGAACACTGAAGCTTTCTTT
cdr3_aa: CASSLGPNTEAFF

v_call: TRBV6-6
cdr3_length: 12
clone_size: .
j_call: TRBJ2-5
d_call: .
cdr3_nt: TGTGCCAGCACCAGGAGCGGGGAGACCCAGTACTTC
cdr3_aa: CASTRSGETQYF

v_call: TRBV7-7
cdr3_length: 18
clone_size: .
j_call: TRBJ2-2
d_call: TRBD1
cdr3_nt: TGTGCCATCACTTTTCACCCCCGTGGGACAGGGGCGACTGGGGAGCTGTTTTTT
cdr3_aa: CAITFHPRGTGATGELFF

v_call: TRBV12-1
cdr3_length: 15
clone_size: .
j_call: TRBJ1-4
d_call: .
cdr3_nt: TGTGCCAGCAGCCCCGCGACGGGTTCTTCTGAAAAACTGTTTTTT
cdr3_aa: CASSPATGSSEKLFF

v_call: TRBV29-1
cdr3_length: 18
clone_size: few
j_call: TRBJ2-5
d_call: TRBD2
cdr3_nt: TGCAGCGTTGGTGGAACCGGGACTAGCGGGGGGCCGTCAGAGACCCAGTACTTC
cdr3_aa: CSVGGTGTSGGPSETQYF

v_call: TRBV4-3
cdr3_length: 14
clone_size: .
j_call: TRBJ1-2
d_call: .
cdr3_nt: TGCGCCAGCAGCCAAGATCTGAGGGTAAATGGCTACACCTTC
cdr3_aa: CASSQDLRVNGYTF

v_call: TRBV2
cdr3_length: 18
clone_size: .
j_call: TRBJ2-6
d_call: .
cdr3_nt: TGTGCCAGCAGCACGGGAGACAGACCAAGCTCTGGGGCCAACGTCCTGACTTTC
cdr3_aa: CASSTGDRPSSGANVLTF

v_call: TRBV5-1
cdr3_length: 16
clone_size: few
j_call: TRBJ2-5
d_call: TRBD1
cdr3_nt: TGCGCCAGCAGCTTCGGGACAGCTCAAGGATCGGAGACCCAGTACTTC
cdr3_aa: CASSFGTAQGSETQYF

v_call: TRBV7-9
cdr3_length: 16
clone_size: .
j_call: TRBJ2-1
d_call: TRBD2
cdr3_nt: TGTGCCAGCAGCGACCCTAGCGGGGGAGTATACAATGAGCAGTTCTTC
cdr3_aa: CASSDPSGGVYNEQFF

v_call: TRBV28
cdr3_length: 16
clone_size: once
j_call: TRBJ2-7
d_call: TRBD2
cdr3_nt: TGTGCCAGCACCGTAGGAGGGACTAGCGGTTCCTACGAGCAGTACTTC
cdr3_aa: CASTVGGTSGSYEQYF

v_call: TRBV6-5
cdr3_length: 15
clone_size: .
j_call: TRBJ2-1
d_call: TRBD1
cdr3_nt: TGTGCCAGCAGTTCCCGGGACAGGGGAATTGGTGAGCAGTTCTTC
cdr3_aa: CASSSRDRGIGEQFF

v_call: TRBV4-3
cdr3_length: 18
clone_size: .
j_call: TRBJ2-6
d_call: TRBD1
cdr3_nt: TGCGCCAGCAGCCACCCGGGACAGGGGGCGCCGGGGGCCAACGTCCTGACTTTC
cdr3_aa: CASSHPGQGAPGANVLTF

v_call: TRBV5-1
cdr3_length: 13
clone_size: .
j_call: TRBJ2-7
d_call: TRBD1
cdr3_nt: TGCGCCAGCAGCACGACAGGGGCTATGGAGCAGTACTTC
cdr3_aa: CASSTTGAMEQYF

v_call: TRBV15
cdr3_length: 14
clone_size: .
j_call: TRBJ1-2
d_call: .
cdr3_nt: TGTGCCACCAGCAGAGATCGACAGGCCGGAGGCTACACCTTC
cdr3_aa: CATSRDRQAGGYTF

v_call: TRBV28
cdr3_length: 14
clone_size: .
j_call: TRBJ2-5
d_call: TRBD2
cdr3_nt: TGTGCCAGCAGCTTAGCGGGGGGTAGTGAGACCCAGTACTTC
cdr3_aa: CASSLAGGSETQYF

v_call: TRBV5-4
cdr3_length: 15
clone_size: .
j_call: TRBJ1-2
d_call: TRBD1
cdr3_nt: TGTGCCAGCAGCTTGGAGACAGGGGTCGGGTATGGCTACACCTTC
cdr3_aa: CASSLETGVGYGYTF

v_call: TRBV7-2
cdr3_length: 13
clone_size: .
j_call: TRBJ1-1
d_call: .
cdr3_nt: TGTGCCAGCAGACCACAGGGGAACACTGAAGCTTTCTTT
cdr3_aa: CASRPQGNTEAFF

v_call: TRBV6-1
cdr3_length: 15
clone_size: .
j_call: TRBJ1-4
d_call: .
cdr3_nt: TGTGCCAGCAGCCCTATAGTCTCAACTAATGAAAAACTGTTTTTT
cdr3_aa: CASSPIVSTNEKLFF

v_call: TRBV18
cdr3_length: 15
clone_size: few
j_call: TRBJ2-1
d_call: TRBD2
cdr3_nt: TGTGCCAGCTCACTAAGCGGGGGACGATTTAATGAGCAGTTCTTC
cdr3_aa: CASSLSGGRFNEQFF

v_call: TRBV7-2
cdr3_length: 16
clone_size: .
j_call: TRBJ1-3
d_call: .
cdr3_nt: TGTGCCAGCAGCTTAGAGCCGAGTTCCTCTGGAAACACCATATATTTT
cdr3_aa: CASSLEPSSSGNTIYF

v_call: TRBV6-5
cdr3_length: 15
clone_size: .
j_call: TRBJ1-5
d_call: TRBD1
cdr3_nt: TGTGCCAGCAGCATAACGGGACAGGGAGGCCAGCCCCAGCATTTT
cdr3_aa: CASSITGQGGQPQHF

v_call: TRBV7-2
cdr3_length: 14
clone_size: few
j_call: TRBJ1-2
d_call: .
cdr3_nt: TGTGCCAGCAGCTCCGAGACAGCTAACTATGGCTACACCTTC
cdr3_aa: CASSSETANYGYTF

v_call: TRBV10-3
cdr3_length: 17
clone_size: .
j_call: TRBJ2-3
d_call: .
cdr3_nt: TGTGCCATCAGTGAGTCAGGGGGGACAGTATCTACAGATACGCAGTATTTT
cdr3_aa: CAISESGGTVSTDTQYF

v_call: TRBV29-1
cdr3_length: 14
clone_size: once
j_call: TRBJ2-3
d_call: TRBD2
cdr3_nt: TGCAGCGTTCGACTAGCGGGTATGAGAGATACGCAGTATTTT
cdr3_aa: CSVRLAGMRDTQYF

v_call: TRBV4-3
cdr3_length: 15
clone_size: .
j_call: TRBJ2-3
d_call: TRBD1
cdr3_nt: TGCGCCAGCAGCCAGCTAACAGGACAGGCAGATACGCAGTATTTT
cdr3_aa: CASSQLTGQADTQYF

v_call: TRBV7-8
cdr3_length: 14
clone_size: .
j_call: TRBJ1-1
d_call: .
cdr3_nt: TGTGCCAGCAGCCCGAGAGAGGGTAGCACTGAAGCTTTCTTT
cdr3_aa: CASSPREGSTEAFF